These 16 T cell receptor beta chains share one sample of origin, sequenced in a study of cytomegalovirus exposure and HLA in healthy donors. Sequencing used immunoSEQ multiplex PCR; TCRdb keeps in-frame clones, though not all of them. The sample has 45,000 to 65,000 clones, about nine tenths seen once. Source material: PBMCs. The receptors derive from a young woman in good health and CMV-seropositive.

This rearrangement joins TRBV29-1 to TRBJ1-4; D remains unclear. Germline V lookup: CDR1 SQVTM, CDR2 ANQGSEA. The CDR3 loop spans 13 amino acids. The V end was cut by 7 bases, the J end by 0 bases, with 9 bases between. The CDR3 DNA reads as TGCAGCGGTTCAGTCGCAACTAATGAAAAACTGTTTTTT. Translated, it gives CSGSVATNEKLFF.

V gene TRBV6-1 combines with J gene TRBJ2-5, with a tentative D call TRBD2 (5 bases). V was trimmed by 0 bases and J by 5 bases, leaving 16 bases between them. The length of the CDR3 is 16 residues. Germline CDR1 MNHNS, CDR2 SASEGT. The CDR3 protein is CASSEAVNSRGETQYF. CDR3 nucleotides: TGTGCCAGCAGTGAAGCAGTAAATAGCCGCGGGGAGACCCAGTACTTC.

This chain connects TRBV28 to TRBJ1-1; 7 nucleotides line up with TRBD1. CDR3 length equals 15 residues. V was pared by 2 bases and J by 0 bases, with 3 bases of the junction left unmatched. The V gene's germline CDR1 is MDHEN and CDR2 SYDVKM. The DNA of the CDR3 is TGTGCCAGCAGTTTAGAGACAGGGATGAACACTGAAGCTTTCTTT. Translated: CASSLETGMNTEAFF.

This clone was recorded once. The V gene is TRBV7-9, the J gene TRBJ2-1, with D possibly matching TRBD1 (5 bases). This CDR3 has 15 residues. Trimming shortened V by 6 bases and J by 0 bases, and 12 bases separated the two germline ends. Per germline, CDR1 SEHNR and CDR2 FQNEAQ (reference sequence). CDR3 protein: CASRRTGSSYNEQFF. CDR3 coding DNA: TGTGCCAGCAGACGTACAGGTAGCTCCTACAATGAGCAGTTCTTC.

The chain has TRBV28 and TRBJ2-7; TRBD2 agrees at 7 bases. After removal of 10 bases from V and 3 bases from J, the junction contained 15 bases not matched to a gene. Germline CDR1 reads MDHEN; CDR2 reads SYDVKM. CDR3 size: 15 residues. The CDR3 region has the DNA TGTGCCATCCAAAACGCGGGGGAGGGGATCTACGAGCAGTACTTC. This sequence encodes CAIQNAGEGIYEQYF.

This chain joins TRBV4-1 and TRBJ2-1, with 10 bases aligning to TRBD2. The CDR3 covers 16 residues. Trimming cost V 0 bases and J 7 bases; bases outside gene matches: 6. Germline V lookup: CDR1 MGHRA, CDR2 YSYEKL. CDR3 protein: CASSQELLAGRNEQFF. The CDR3 region has the DNA TGCGCCAGCAGCCAAGAATTACTAGCGGGGAGAAATGAGCAGTTCTTC.

V is TRBV30 and J is TRBJ2-3; TRBD2 aligns across 9 bases. This CDR3 comprises 16 residues. CDR1 and CDR2 (germline): GTSNPN, SVGIG (reference sequence). The trim removed 2 bases at V and 2 bases at J, leaving 8 bases unmatched. In nucleotides, the CDR3 is TGTGCCTGGAGTATCGCCGCGGGGGGGATCACAGATACGCAGTATTTT. Its translation: CAWSIAAGGITDTQYF.

The chain recombines TRBV30 with TRBJ2-4; maybe TRBD1 (5 bases). The germline V gene has CDR1 GTSNPN and CDR2 SVGIG (reference sequence). The CDR3 runs 13 residues. Between the trimmed V and J ends, which lost 2 bases and 5 bases, there was a span of 10 bases. CDR3: CAWSWGEENIQYF. Here the CDR3 DNA reads TGTGCCTGGAGTTGGGGCGAGGAAAACATTCAGTACTTC.

V usage is TRBV7-9 and J usage is TRBJ2-1; 10 bases line up with TRBD2. J gave up 9 bases and V 5 bases, and 10 bases lay outside the gene matches. Germline loops: CDR1 SEHNR, CDR2 FQNEAQ (reference sequence). The CDR3 is 15 residues long. The CDR3 here is CASSDSSGGGSEQFF. In DNA, the CDR3 is TGTGCCAGCAGCGATTCTAGCGGGGGAGGATCTGAGCAGTTCTTC. The entire variable domain, with the rest obtained from reference TRBV7-9 and TRBJ2-1, is as follows: DTGVSQNPRHKITKRGQNVTFRCDPISEHNRLYWYRQTLGQGPEFLTYFQNEAQLEKSRLLSDRFSAERPKGSFSTLEIQRTEQGDSAMYLCASSDSSGGGSEQFFGPGTRLTVL.

This clone came up a few times. This specimen includes other DNA sequences encoding the same CDR3. The V gene is TRBV6-4, the J gene TRBJ2-1, with TRBD1 matching 9 bases. The J segment lost 8 bases and the V segment lost 6 bases, leaving 5 bases of the junction unmatched. The CDR3 has 13 residues. Germline-derived CDR1 and CDR2 are MRHNA and SNTAGT. The CDR3 DNA reads TGTGCCAGCAGCGTGGACAGGGGTGATGAGCAGTTCTTC. It encodes CASSVDRGDEQFF.

The genes are TRBV12-5 and TRBJ2-5; TRBD2 matches 8 bases. The J segment lost 5 bases and the V segment lost 2 bases, leaving 7 bases of the junction unmatched. The germline gives CDR1 LGHNT, CDR2 FRNRAP. The CDR3 runs to 15 residues. This CDR3 is CASGLSGGPGETQYF. CDR3 in DNA: TGTGCTAGTGGTTTGTCGGGGGGGCCGGGGGAGACCCAGTACTTC.

This clone appeared a single time. This sequence joins TRBV4-2 and TRBJ2-3, with TRBD2 matching 9 bases. CDR3 length equals 16 residues. Germline V gene lookup returns CDR1 LGHNA and CDR2 YNFKEQ. With 4 bases clipped from V and 2 bases from J, the junction kept 7 bases outside the gene matches. Written as DNA, the CDR3 is TGTGCCAGCAGCCGATTGGGACTAGCCTCCACAGATACGCAGTATTTT. It translates to CASSRLGLASTDTQYF.

The chain employs TRBV19 and TRBJ1-5, with D maybe TRBD1 (5 bases). The germline V gene has CDR1 LNHDA and CDR2 SQIVND (reference sequence). The CDR3 runs 15 residues. V lost 5 bases, J lost 0 bases, and 11 bases lay in between. The CDR3 sequence is CASSPRGVSNQPQHF. The CDR3 DNA is TGTGCCAGTAGTCCCCGGGGGGTTAGCAATCAGCCCCAGCATTTT.

The chain links TRBV9 to TRBJ1-1; D unresolved. V was cut by 3 bases and J by 0 bases, with 15 bases left in between. This CDR3 is 16 amino acids long. Germline CDR1 reads SGDLS; CDR2 reads YYNGEE. CDR3 loop: CASSAGAGYMNTEAFF. CDR3 in DNA: TGTGCCAGCAGCGCTGGAGCCGGGTACATGAACACTGAAGCTTTCTTT. The whole variable domain, filled in from reference TRBV9 and TRBJ1-1, reads DSGVTQTPKHLITATGQRVTLRCSPRSGDLSVYWYQQSLDQGLQFLIQYYNGEERAKGNILERFSAQQFPDLHSELNLSSLELGDSALYFCASSAGAGYMNTEAFFGQGTRLTVV.

The chain is built from TRBV28 and TRBJ2-7; possibly TRBD1 for D (5 bases). V was pared by 0 bases and J by 2 bases, with 5 bases between. The CDR3 spans 13 residues. The germline V gene encodes CDR1 MDHEN and CDR2 SYDVKM. CDR3 region: CASSLWDTYEQYF. The CDR3 DNA follows: TGTGCCAGCAGTTTATGGGACACCTACGAGCAGTACTTC.

Here the CDR3 reads CASLRTEGGNSPLHF. CDR3 nucleotide sequence: TGTGCCAGCTTAAGAACAGAGGGTGGTAATTCACCCCTCCACTTT. This chain joins TRBV6-1 and TRBJ1-6; the D is unclear. The germline CDR1 and CDR2 sequences are MNHNS and SASEGT. V lost 8 bases and J lost 6, with 17 bases in between. The CDR3 runs to 15 residues.